This TCR beta chain comes out of a study of T cell repertoires in cytomegalovirus infection. Looking at the study overall: HLA-C-restricted CMV epitopes, recently identified, and well-studied HLA-B-restricted ones were used by the study. TCR beta signatures that were public indicated CMV infection and matching HLA type.

This CDR3 spans 16 amino acids. The junction had 7 bases not matched to a gene; V was cut back by 0 bases and J by 5 bases. Looked up from germline, CDR1 is MNHEY and CDR2 is SVGAGI. General study results and limits: HLA-C-restricted, CMV-specific TCR beta clonotypes were dominant ex vivo. Identification of carriers of CMV plus the relevant HLA was achieved through cumulative public TCR beta family frequency.

TCRdb redid the calling of the reads with MiXCR, one entry per CDR3 protein. The table has hundreds of thousands of distinct CDR3 sequences, more than 40% seen once. This clonotype appeared a few times. Its antigen is as yet unknown. The chain couples TRBV6-5 to TRBJ2-3; 8 nucleotides agree with TRBD2. Here the sequenced sample was cultured PBMCs, taken from culture after CMV antigen stimulation. The sequence came from a human donor in good health (CMV status not recorded). Some clones in this sample may be carry-over from other donors' samples. The DNA for the CDR3 is TGTGCCAGCAGTTACTCGGAGCGGGGGAGGATAGATACGCAGTATTTT. Its translation: CASSYSERGRIDTQYF.